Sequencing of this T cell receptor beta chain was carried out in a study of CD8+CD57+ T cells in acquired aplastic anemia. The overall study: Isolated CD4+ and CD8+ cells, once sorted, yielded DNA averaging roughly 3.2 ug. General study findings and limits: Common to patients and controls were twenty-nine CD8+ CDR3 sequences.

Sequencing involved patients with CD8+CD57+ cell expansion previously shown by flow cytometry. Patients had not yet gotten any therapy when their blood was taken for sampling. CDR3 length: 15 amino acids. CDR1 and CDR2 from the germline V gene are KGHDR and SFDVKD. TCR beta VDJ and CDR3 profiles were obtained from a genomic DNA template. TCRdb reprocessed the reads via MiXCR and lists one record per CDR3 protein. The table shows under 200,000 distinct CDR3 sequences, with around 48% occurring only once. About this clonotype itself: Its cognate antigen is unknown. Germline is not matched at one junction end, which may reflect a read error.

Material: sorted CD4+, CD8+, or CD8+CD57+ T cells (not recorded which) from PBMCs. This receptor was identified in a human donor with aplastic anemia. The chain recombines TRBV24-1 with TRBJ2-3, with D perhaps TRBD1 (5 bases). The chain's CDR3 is CATSDFGGSTGTQYF. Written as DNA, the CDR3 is TGTGCCACCAGTGATTTCGGCGGCAGTACAGGTACGCAGTATTTT.